A single sample gave rise to the 22 T cell receptor beta chains below, sequenced in a study of PD-L1 blockade in urothelial cancer (dated by TCRdb to 2017 to 2019). Library method: the immunoSEQ multiplex PCR assay. Sourced from immuneACCESS, this table was stored by TCRdb with only in-frame sequences that have V and J called. A share of the clones is absent; for the studies checked, an unresolved V gene accounts for under half, and the remainder has no known explanation. Within this sample are 50,000 or so clones, with approximately 86% of them counted one time only. 16% of the sample comes from the top ten. Sequencing was performed on PBMCs, taken around atezolizumab (anti-PD-L1) treatment. The receptors shown here come from a man aged 55 to 70 with urothelial cancer.

CDR3 in DNA: TGTGCCAGCAGCACGGGACAGCGTAATCAGCCCCAGCATTTT. It translates to CASSTGQRNQPQHF. This rearrangement joins TRBV5-6 to TRBJ1-5; 7 bases agree with TRBD1. The CDR3 extends over 14 amino acids. V trimming: 4 bases; J trimming: 4 bases; junction bases outside the gene matches: 5. Germline-derived CDR1 and CDR2 are SGHDT and YYEEEE.

The V gene is TRBV7-8, the J gene TRBJ2-7; TRBD1 agrees at 7 bases. The CDR3 has 16 amino acids. Germline lookup yields CDR1 SGHVS and CDR2 FQNEAQ. V dropped 5 bases and J dropped 3; count of bases not matched to a gene: 13. Written as DNA, the CDR3 is TGTGCCAGCAGCAGAACGGGACAGCAGAGATTCTACGAGCAGTACTTC. Its protein is CASSRTGQQRFYEQYF.

The rearrangement links TRBV5-6 to TRBJ2-1; tentative D call: TRBD2 (6 bases). Germline assignment: CDR1 SGHDT and CDR2 YYEEEE. The CDR3 has 14 amino acids. Trimming removed 0 bases at V and 7 bases at J, with 11 bases between. CDR3 sequence: CASSLGGGRNEQFF. As DNA, the CDR3 is TGTGCCAGCAGCTTGGGAGGTGGGAGGAATGAGCAGTTCTTC.

The chain carries TRBV2 and TRBJ2-1; the match to TRBD2 covers 7 bases. Trimming removed 6 bases from V and 3 bases from J; junction bases left unmatched: 11. CDR3 length: 16 residues. Germline V gives CDR1 SNHLY, CDR2 FYNNEI. CDR3: CASSPEGRGYYNEQFF. The CDR3 DNA is TGTGCCAGCAGCCCTGAAGGGCGGGGGTACTACAATGAGCAGTTCTTC.

The J gene is TRBJ2-3, the V gene TRBV9; 8 bases align to TRBD1. CDR3 length: 14 residues. Germline V gene sequence: CDR1 SGDLS, CDR2 YYNGEE. Losses at the gene ends were 3 bases for V and 3 bases for J; bases not matched to a gene: 3. CDR3 nucleotides: TGTGCCAGCAGCGCAGGGGGCGTTACAGATACGCAGTATTTT. Its protein product is CASSAGGVTDTQYF.

V gene TRBV5-1 combines with J gene TRBJ2-2; TRBD2 matches 7 bases. V lost 2 bases, J lost 2 bases, and 3 bases stayed unmatched. Looked up from germline, CDR1 is SGHRS and CDR2 is YFSETQ. The CDR3 has 15 amino acids. CDR3 sequence: CASSFGGGNTGELFF. The CDR3 DNA reads TGCGCCAGCAGCTTTGGGGGGGGAAACACCGGGGAGCTGTTTTTT. Full variable domain (missing parts from reference TRBV5-1 and TRBJ2-2): KAGVTQTPRYLIKTRGQQVTLSCSPISGHRSVSWYQQTPGQGLQFLFEYFSETQRNKGNFPGRFSGRQFSNSRSEMNVSTLELGDSALYLCASSFGGGNTGELFFGEGSRLTVL.

The chain employs TRBV28 and TRBJ1-2, with 7 bases matching TRBD1. The J segment lost 4 bases and the V segment lost 6 bases, leaving 11 bases of the junction unmatched. This CDR3 has 15 amino acids. From germline, CDR1 is MDHEN and CDR2 SYDVKM. The CDR3 region has the DNA TGTGCCAGCAGAGCAACAGGGGCGGGTGGCTATGGCTACACCTTC. Encoded protein: CASRATGAGGYGYTF.

This chain links TRBV18 with TRBJ1-5; D gene unclear. The CDR3 is made up of 13 amino acids. Germline lookup yields CDR1 KGHSH and CDR2 LQKENI. V lost 8 bases and J lost 6, with 14 bases in between. The CDR3 protein is CASQAASVQPQHF. The CDR3 coding sequence is TGTGCCAGCCAAGCGGCTTCAGTTCAGCCCCAGCATTTT.

This chain links TRBV6-4 with TRBJ2-3; 11 bases are shared with TRBD2. The CDR3 extends over 15 amino acids. Looked up from germline, CDR1 is MRHNA and CDR2 is SNTAGT. With 6 bases clipped from V and 1 base from J, the junction kept 3 bases outside the gene matches. In DNA, the CDR3 is TGTGCCAGCAGGGGACTAGCGGTTTGCACAGATACGCAGTATTTT. It translates to CASRGLAVCTDTQYF.

The CDR3 DNA is TGCGCCAGCAGCTTAAGGTCCCTCGGGGGCGAGCAGTACTTC. Protein product: CASSLRSLGGEQYF. The rearrangement links TRBV5-1 to TRBJ2-7; D may be TRBD2 (6 bases). This CDR3 has 14 residues. V lost 2 bases, J lost 6 bases, and 15 bases lay in between. CDR1 is SGHRS and CDR2 is YFSETQ in the germline V gene. The variable domain in full, with the rest retrieved from reference TRBV5-1 and TRBJ2-7, is KAGVTQTPRYLIKTRGQQVTLSCSPISGHRSVSWYQQTPGQGLQFLFEYFSETQRNKGNFPGRFSGRQFSNSRSEMNVSTLELGDSALYLCASSLRSLGGEQYFGPGTRLTVT.

This sequence joins TRBV27 and TRBJ2-2; TRBD2 matches 8 bases. Germline lookup yields CDR1 MNHEY and CDR2 SMNVEV (reference sequence). The CDR3 has 14 amino acids. V lost 2 bases, J lost 7 bases, and 3 bases stayed unmatched. The CDR3 reads CASSLLAGGGELFF. The DNA for the CDR3 is TGTGCCAGCAGTTTACTCGCGGGAGGCGGGGAGCTGTTTTTT.

This chain joins TRBV14 and TRBJ1-2; 8 nucleotides align to TRBD1. The CDR3 extends over 17 amino acids. The germline V gene has CDR1 SGHDN and CDR2 FVKESK. With V trimmed by 4 bases and J by 8 bases, 18 bases remained unmatched. CDR3 sequence reads: CASSPQRTGQTVGGYTF. CDR3 nucleotide sequence: TGTGCCAGCAGCCCTCAACGGACAGGGCAGACGGTGGGAGGCTACACCTTC.

The J gene is TRBJ2-3, the V gene TRBV19; TRBD2 matches at 7 bases. The CDR3 sequence is 16 residues long. The J segment lost 1 base and the V segment lost 7 bases, leaving 11 bases of the junction unmatched. Germline CDR1 LNHDA, CDR2 SQIVND (reference sequence). CDR3 DNA sequence: TGTGCCAGTACCCTATGGGGGGGGACGGGCACAGATACGCAGTATTTT. It yields the protein CASTLWGGTGTDTQYF.

This chain connects TRBV7-9 to TRBJ2-2, with a weak D call TRBD1 (5 bases). The CDR3 loop spans 14 amino acids. CDR1 SEHNR and CDR2 FQNEAQ come from the germline V gene (reference sequence). Between the trimmed V and J ends, which lost 6 bases and 1 base, there was a span of 9 bases. CDR3 region: CASSYTGNTGELFF. Here the CDR3 DNA reads TGTGCCAGCAGTTACACAGGGAACACCGGGGAGCTGTTTTTT.

The chain joins TRBV29-1 to TRBJ1-2; D possibly corresponds to TRBD1 (6 bases). Germline V CDR1 and CDR2: SQVTM, ANQGSEA. V was shortened by 6 bases and J by 2 bases, with 13 bases between the two germline ends. This CDR3 comprises 13 residues. DNA of the CDR3: TGCAGCGTCTGGGGGGGCGCGAACTATGGCTACACCTTC. Its translation: CSVWGGANYGYTF.

The CDR3 sequence is CASSQLATNEKLFF. CDR3 coding DNA: TGTGCCAGCTCACAACTCGCAACTAATGAAAAACTGTTTTTT. This chain links TRBV18 with TRBJ1-4, with unresolved D. The V gene lost 4 bases and the J gene lost 0 bases, with 6 bases spanning the gap. The CDR3 is 14 residues long. Germline V lookup: CDR1 KGHSH, CDR2 LQKENI.

This chain links TRBV6-5 with TRBJ1-1, with TRBD1 matching 8 bases. The CDR3 runs 14 residues. V trimming: 2 bases; J trimming: 3 bases; junction bases outside the gene matches: 2. The germline CDR1 and CDR2 sequences are MNHEY and SVGAGI. The CDR3 is CASSYNRGYTEAFF. The CDR3 DNA is TGTGCCAGCAGTTACAACAGGGGGTACACTGAAGCTTTCTTT.

The gene calls are TRBV30 and TRBJ2-7; a possible D gene is TRBD2 (5 bases). The germline gives CDR1 GTSNPN, CDR2 SVGIG (reference sequence). V lost 1 base to trimming and J lost 0 bases, with 16 bases between them. CDR3 length: 16 amino acids. CDR3 nucleotides: TGTGCCTGGAGTGGGAGGCGGCAAATTCCCTCCTACGAGCAGTACTTC. This sequence encodes CAWSGRRQIPSYEQYF.

CDR3 amino acids: CASRQNRGIHSYNEQFF. In DNA form, the CDR3 reads TGTGCCAGCAGACAGAACAGGGGCATACACTCCTACAATGAGCAGTTCTTC. This chain links TRBV7-9 with TRBJ2-1; 7 bases fit TRBD1. This CDR3 comprises 17 residues. The ends lost 6 bases at V and 0 bases at J; junction bases unmatched: 11. Germline V gives CDR1 SEHNR, CDR2 FQNEAQ (reference sequence).

The V call is TRBV7-9, the J call TRBJ2-6; D perhaps matches TRBD2 (5 bases). Germline V gene data show CDR1 as SEHNR and CDR2 as FQNEAQ (reference sequence). The length of the CDR3 is 17 residues. The ends were cut back, 4 bases at V and 1 base at J, with 14 bases in the middle. CDR3 amino acids: CASSSRGTPSGANVLTF. Here the CDR3 DNA reads TGTGCCAGCAGCTCCCGGGGTACCCCTTCTGGGGCCAACGTCCTGACTTTC.

The chain is built from TRBV28 and TRBJ2-7; 10 nucleotides match TRBD1. The CDR3 sequence is 14 residues long. The J segment lost 6 bases and the V segment lost 6 bases, leaving 8 bases of the junction unmatched. Germline V gene data show CDR1 as MDHEN and CDR2 as SYDVKM. CDR3 region: CASSPGQGPLEQYF. The CDR3 bases are TGTGCCAGCAGCCCGGGACAGGGGCCACTCGAGCAGTACTTC.

This clone showed up just once. The rearrangement uses TRBV28 and TRBJ1-3, with TRBD1 identical over 9 bases. The CDR3 totals 16 residues. Germline CDR1 is MDHEN and CDR2 is SYDVKM. After removal of 3 bases from V and 3 bases from J, the junction contained 6 bases not matched to a gene. The CDR3 is CASSFSNRGLGNTIYF. CDR3 DNA: TGTGCCAGCAGTTTCTCCAACAGGGGGCTTGGAAACACCATATATTTT.